This record covers a single T cell receptor (beta chain). Per the original methods: Amplifying reference gene primers gave estimates of nucleated cell counts. Sequenced by immunoSEQ multiplex PCR; TCRdb stores in-frame clones only, minus some. Clonal size and the V and J genes are those of that table, whereas D and trimming came from the DNA. The sample holds hundreds of thousands of clones; approximately 79% are singletons and the top ten take around 4.1%. This sample was taken from a study of blood T cell repertoires in COVID-19. Background on the study: COVID-19 samples from acute and convalescent phases originated in the United States, Italy and Spain.

The CDR3 covers 14 residues. The V end was cut by 0 bases, the J end by 8 bases, with 13 bases between. The V gene's germline CDR1 is GTSNPN and CDR2 SVGIG (reference sequence). Clinical history as reported by participants underpinned cohort assignment. This rearrangement joins TRBV30 to TRBJ1-4, with D possibly being TRBD1 (5 bases). The sample comprised PBMCs or T cells enriched from blood (not recorded which). The sequence was collected from a man between 25 and 39 years old with acute COVID-19. Written as DNA, the CDR3 is TGTGCCTGGAGTGTATCCACTCGGGGGGAAAAACTGTTTTTT. This codes for CAWSVSTRGEKLFF.